The 3 T cell receptor beta chains listed next were all sequenced from one sample in a study of blood T cell repertoires in COVID-19. The data were produced by immunoSEQ multiplex PCR, yet TCRdb's version contains in-frame clones alone and is incomplete. The sample lists some 270,000 clones; roughly 89% were seen once. What was sequenced was peripheral blood. The origin of the receptors is a man aged 50-59 years with acute or convalescent COVID-19.

In this sample, this clone turned up many times. This chain connects TRBV29-1 to TRBJ1-1; 7 bases match TRBD1. This CDR3 is built from 13 residues. V lost 6 bases, J lost 4 bases, and 8 bases stayed unmatched. Germline CDR1 is SQVTM and CDR2 is ANQGSEA. The CDR3 DNA reads as TGCAGCGTACTGACAGGGAGAGGCACTGAAGCTTTCTTT. It translates to CSVLTGRGTEAFF.

The chain is built from TRBV19 and TRBJ2-5; 7 bases fit TRBD1. Germline V CDR1 and CDR2: LNHDA, SQIVND (reference sequence). The CDR3 has 14 residues. V dropped 0 bases and J dropped 5; count of bases not matched to a gene: 3. The CDR3 is CASSIDGRGETQYF. CDR3 in DNA: TGTGCCAGTAGTATAGACGGCAGGGGGGAGACCCAGTACTTC.

J is TRBJ2-5 and V is TRBV11-2; possible D gene TRBD2, 5 bases. Germline loops: CDR1 SGHAT, CDR2 FQNNGV. The CDR3 covers 13 residues. Trimming took 1 base from V and 3 from J, leaving 6 bases between them. CDR3 nucleotides: TGTGCCAGCAGCTTAGCGGGGAAAGAGACCCAGTACTTC. This codes for CASSLAGKETQYF.